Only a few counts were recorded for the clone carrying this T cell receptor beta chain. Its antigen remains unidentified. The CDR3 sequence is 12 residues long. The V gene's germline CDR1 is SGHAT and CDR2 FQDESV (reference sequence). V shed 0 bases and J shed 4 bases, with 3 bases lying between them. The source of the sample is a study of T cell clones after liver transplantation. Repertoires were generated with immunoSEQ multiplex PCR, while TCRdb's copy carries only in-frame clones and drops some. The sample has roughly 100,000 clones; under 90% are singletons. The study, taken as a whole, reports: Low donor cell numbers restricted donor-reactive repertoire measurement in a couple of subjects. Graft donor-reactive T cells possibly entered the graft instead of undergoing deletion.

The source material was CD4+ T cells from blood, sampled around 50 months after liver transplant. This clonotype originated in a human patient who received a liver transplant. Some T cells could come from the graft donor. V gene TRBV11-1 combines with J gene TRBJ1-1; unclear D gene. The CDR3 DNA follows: TGTGCCAGCAGCTTAGCCCCCACTGAAGCTTTCTTT. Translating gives CASSLAPTEAFF.